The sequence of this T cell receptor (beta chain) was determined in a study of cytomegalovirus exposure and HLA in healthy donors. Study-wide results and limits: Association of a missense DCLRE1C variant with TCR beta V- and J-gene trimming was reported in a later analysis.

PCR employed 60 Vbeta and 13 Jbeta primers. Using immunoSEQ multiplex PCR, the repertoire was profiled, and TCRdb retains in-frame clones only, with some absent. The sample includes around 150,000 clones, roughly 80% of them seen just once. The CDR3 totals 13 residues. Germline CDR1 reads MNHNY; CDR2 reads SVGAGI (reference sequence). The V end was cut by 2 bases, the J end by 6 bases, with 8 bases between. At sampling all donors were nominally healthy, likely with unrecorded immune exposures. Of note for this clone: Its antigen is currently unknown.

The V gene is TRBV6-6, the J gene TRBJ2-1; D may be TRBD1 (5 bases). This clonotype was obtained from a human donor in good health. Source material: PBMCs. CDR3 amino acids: CASSYPQVNEQFF. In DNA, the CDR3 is TGTGCCAGCAGTTACCCACAGGTCAATGAGCAGTTCTTC.